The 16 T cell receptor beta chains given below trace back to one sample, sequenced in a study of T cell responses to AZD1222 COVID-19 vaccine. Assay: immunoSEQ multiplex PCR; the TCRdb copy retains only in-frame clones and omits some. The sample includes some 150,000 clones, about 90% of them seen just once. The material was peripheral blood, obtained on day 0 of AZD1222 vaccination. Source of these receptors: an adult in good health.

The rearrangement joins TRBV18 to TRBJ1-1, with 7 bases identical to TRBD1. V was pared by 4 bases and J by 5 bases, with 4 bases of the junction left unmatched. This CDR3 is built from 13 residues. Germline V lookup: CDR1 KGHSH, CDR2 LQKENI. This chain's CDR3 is CASSQGAETEAFF. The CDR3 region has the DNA TGTGCCAGCTCACAGGGGGCGGAAACTGAAGCTTTCTTT.

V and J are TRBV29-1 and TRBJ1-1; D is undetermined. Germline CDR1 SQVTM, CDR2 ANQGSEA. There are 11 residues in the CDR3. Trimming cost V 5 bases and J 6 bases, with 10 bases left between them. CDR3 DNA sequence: TGCAGCGTTTCGGACTCGGCTGAAGCTTTCTTT. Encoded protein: CSVSDSAEAFF.

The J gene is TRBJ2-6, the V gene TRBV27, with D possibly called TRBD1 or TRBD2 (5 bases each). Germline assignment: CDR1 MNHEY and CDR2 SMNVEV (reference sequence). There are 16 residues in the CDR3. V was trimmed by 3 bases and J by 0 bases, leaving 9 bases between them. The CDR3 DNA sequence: TGTGCCAGCAGTTTGGGACGGTTCTCTGGGGCCAACGTCCTGACTTTC. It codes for CASSLGRFSGANVLTF.

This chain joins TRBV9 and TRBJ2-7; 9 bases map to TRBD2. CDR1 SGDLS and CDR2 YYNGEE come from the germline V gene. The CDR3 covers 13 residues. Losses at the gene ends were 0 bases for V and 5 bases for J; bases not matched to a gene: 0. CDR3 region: CASSVGLADEQYF. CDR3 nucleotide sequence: TGTGCCAGCAGCGTAGGACTAGCGGACGAGCAGTACTTC.

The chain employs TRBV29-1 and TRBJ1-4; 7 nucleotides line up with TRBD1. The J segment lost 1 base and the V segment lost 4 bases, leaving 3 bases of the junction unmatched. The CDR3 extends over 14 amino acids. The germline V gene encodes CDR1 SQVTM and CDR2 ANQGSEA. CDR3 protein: CSVGGGKTNEKLFF. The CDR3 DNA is TGCAGCGTTGGAGGGGGCAAAACTAATGAAAAACTGTTTTTT. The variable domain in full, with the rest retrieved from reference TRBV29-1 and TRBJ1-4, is SAVISQKPSRDICQRGTSLTIQCQVDSQVTMMFWYRQQPGQSLTLIATANQGSEATYESGFVIDKFPISRPNLTFSTLTVSNMSPEDSSIYLCSVGGGKTNEKLFFGSGTQLSVL.

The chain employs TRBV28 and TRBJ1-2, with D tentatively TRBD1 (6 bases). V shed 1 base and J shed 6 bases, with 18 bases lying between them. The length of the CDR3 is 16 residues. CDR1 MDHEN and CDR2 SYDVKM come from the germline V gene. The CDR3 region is CASSLSLQGSQHGYTF. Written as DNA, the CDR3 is TGTGCCAGCAGTTTATCCCTCCAGGGGAGTCAGCATGGCTACACCTTC.

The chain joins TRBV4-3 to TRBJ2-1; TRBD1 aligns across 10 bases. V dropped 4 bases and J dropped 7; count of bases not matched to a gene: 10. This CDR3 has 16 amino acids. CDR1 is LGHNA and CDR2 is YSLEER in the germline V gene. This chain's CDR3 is CASSLAGTGVSNEQFF. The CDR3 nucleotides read TGCGCCAGCAGCCTAGCCGGGACAGGGGTTTCAAATGAGCAGTTCTTC.

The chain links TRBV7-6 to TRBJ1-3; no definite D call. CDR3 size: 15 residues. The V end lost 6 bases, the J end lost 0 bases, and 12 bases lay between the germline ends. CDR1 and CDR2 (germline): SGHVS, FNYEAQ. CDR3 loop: CASRADPSSGNTIYF. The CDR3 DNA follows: TGTGCCAGCAGGGCAGACCCGAGCTCTGGAAACACCATATATTTT.

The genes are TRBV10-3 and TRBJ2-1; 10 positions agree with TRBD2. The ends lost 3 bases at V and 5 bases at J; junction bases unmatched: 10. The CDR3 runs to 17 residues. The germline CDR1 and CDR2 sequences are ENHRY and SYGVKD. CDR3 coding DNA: TGTGCCATCAGTGATTATGGGCGTGGGACTAGCGACAATGAGCAGTTCTTC. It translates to CAISDYGRGTSDNEQFF.

In DNA form, the CDR3 reads TGTGCCAGCAGCTTAGACAGGCCGGGCACAGATACGCAGTATTTT. This sequence encodes CASSLDRPGTDTQYF. This chain links TRBV5-5 with TRBJ2-3; tentative D call: TRBD1 (6 bases). Trimming removed 2 bases from V and 1 base from J, with 11 bases in between. This CDR3 has 15 amino acids. Germline V gene lookup returns CDR1 SGHKS and CDR2 YYEKEE (reference sequence).

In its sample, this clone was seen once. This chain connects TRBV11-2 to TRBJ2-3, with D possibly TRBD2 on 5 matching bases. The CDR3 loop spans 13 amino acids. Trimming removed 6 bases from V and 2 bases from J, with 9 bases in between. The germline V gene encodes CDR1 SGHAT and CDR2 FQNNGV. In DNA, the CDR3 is TGTGCCAGCAGGCGGACTGCCACAGATACGCAGTATTTT. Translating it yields CASRRTATDTQYF.

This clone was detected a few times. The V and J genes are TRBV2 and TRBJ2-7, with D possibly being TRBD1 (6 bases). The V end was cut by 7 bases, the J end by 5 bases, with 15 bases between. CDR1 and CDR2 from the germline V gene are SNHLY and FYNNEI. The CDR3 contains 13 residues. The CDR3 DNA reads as TGTGCCAGCAAGGCCGGGACAAATAACGAGCAGTACTTC. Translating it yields CASKAGTNNEQYF.

The CDR3 loop reads CASSLLRVSTDTQYF. The CDR3 nucleotides read TGCGCCAGCAGCTTGCTGCGCGTGAGCACAGATACGCAGTATTTT. The chain couples TRBV5-1 to TRBJ2-3, with D unclear. There are 15 residues in the CDR3. V dropped 1 base and J dropped 0 bases, with 9 bases sitting between them. CDR1 is SGHRS, CDR2 YFSETQ, per germline.

The CDR3 spells CASSPGRQGNSYEQYF. CDR3 coding DNA: TGCGCCAGCAGCCCCGGCCGGCAGGGGAACTCCTACGAGCAGTACTTC. The chain recombines TRBV5-1 with TRBJ2-7; tentatively, D is TRBD1 (6 bases). Looked up from germline, CDR1 is SGHRS and CDR2 is YFSETQ. This CDR3 region has 16 residues. Between the trimmed V and J ends, which lost 4 bases and 0 bases, there was a span of 17 bases.

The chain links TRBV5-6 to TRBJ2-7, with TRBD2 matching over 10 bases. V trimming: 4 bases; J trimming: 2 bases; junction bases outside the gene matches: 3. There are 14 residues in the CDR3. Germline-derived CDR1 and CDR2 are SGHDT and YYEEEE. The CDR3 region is CASSLAGVTYEQYF. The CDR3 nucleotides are TGTGCCAGCAGCCTAGCGGGGGTAACCTACGAGCAGTACTTC.

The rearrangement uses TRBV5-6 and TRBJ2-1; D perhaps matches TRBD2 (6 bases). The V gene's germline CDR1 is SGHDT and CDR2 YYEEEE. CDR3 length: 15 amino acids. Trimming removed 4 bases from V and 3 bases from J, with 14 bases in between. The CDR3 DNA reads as TGTGCCAGCAGCGGATCCGGGAGAGGCTACAATGAGCAGTTCTTC. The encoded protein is CASSGSGRGYNEQFF.